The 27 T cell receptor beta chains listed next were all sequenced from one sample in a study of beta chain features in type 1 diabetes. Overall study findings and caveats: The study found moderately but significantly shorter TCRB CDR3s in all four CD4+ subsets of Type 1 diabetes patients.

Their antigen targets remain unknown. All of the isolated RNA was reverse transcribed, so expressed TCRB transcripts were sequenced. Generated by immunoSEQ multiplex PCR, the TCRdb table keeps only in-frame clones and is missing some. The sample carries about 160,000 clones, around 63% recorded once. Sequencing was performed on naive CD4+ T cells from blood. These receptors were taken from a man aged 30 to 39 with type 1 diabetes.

The CDR3, as DNA: TGTGCCAGCAGCTTAGATGGCGGGGCAACTACCTACGAGCAGTACTTC. Its protein is CASSLDGGATTYEQYF. V and J are TRBV7-2 and TRBJ2-7; D perhaps matches TRBD2 (6 bases). The germline V gene encodes CDR1 SGHTA and CDR2 FQGNSA. V lost 1 base and J lost 2, with 15 bases in between. The CDR3 totals 16 residues. The full variable domain, in which reference TRBV7-2 and TRBJ2-7 provide the parts outside the CDR3, is GAGVSQSPSNKVTEKGKDVELRCDPISGHTALYWYRQSLGQGLEFLIYFQGNSAPDKSGLPSDRFSAERTGGSVSTLTIQRTQQEDSAVYLCASSLDGGATTYEQYFGPGTRLTVT.

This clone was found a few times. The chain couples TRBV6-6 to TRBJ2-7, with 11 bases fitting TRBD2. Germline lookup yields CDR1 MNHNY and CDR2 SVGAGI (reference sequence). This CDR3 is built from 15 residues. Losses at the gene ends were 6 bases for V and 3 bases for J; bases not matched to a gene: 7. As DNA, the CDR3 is TGTGCCAGCAGCCGACCTAGCGGGGGGAACTACGAGCAGTACTTC. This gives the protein CASSRPSGGNYEQYF.

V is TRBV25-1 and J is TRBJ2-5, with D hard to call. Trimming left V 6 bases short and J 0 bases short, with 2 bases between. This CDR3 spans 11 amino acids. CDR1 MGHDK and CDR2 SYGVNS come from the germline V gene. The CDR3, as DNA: TGTGCCAGCAGGAACCAAGAGACCCAGTACTTC. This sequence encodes CASRNQETQYF.

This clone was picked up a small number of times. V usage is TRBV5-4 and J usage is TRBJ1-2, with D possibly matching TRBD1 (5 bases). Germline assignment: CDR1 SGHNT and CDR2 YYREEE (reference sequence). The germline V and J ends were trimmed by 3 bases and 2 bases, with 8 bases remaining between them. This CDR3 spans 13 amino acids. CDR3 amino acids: CASSSEGNYGYTF. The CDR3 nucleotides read TGTGCCAGCAGCTCTGAGGGGAACTATGGCTACACCTTC.

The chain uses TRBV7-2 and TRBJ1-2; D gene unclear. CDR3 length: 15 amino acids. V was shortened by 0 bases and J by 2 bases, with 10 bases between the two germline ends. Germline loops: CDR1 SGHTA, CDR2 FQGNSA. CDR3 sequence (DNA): TGTGCCAGCAGCTTAGCGGTGCAACCCAACTATGGCTACACCTTC. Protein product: CASSLAVQPNYGYTF.

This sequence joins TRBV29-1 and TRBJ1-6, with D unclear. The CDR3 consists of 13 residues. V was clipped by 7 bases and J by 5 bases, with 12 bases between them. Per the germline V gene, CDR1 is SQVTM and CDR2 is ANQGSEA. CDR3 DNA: TGCAGCGCATCGGTGGGAGATAATTCACCCCTCCACTTT. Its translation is CSASVGDNSPLHF.

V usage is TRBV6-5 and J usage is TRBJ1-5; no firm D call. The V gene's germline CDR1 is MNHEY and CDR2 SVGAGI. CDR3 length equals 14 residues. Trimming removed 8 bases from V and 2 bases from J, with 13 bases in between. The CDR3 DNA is TGTGCCAGCGGAACCCTCTTCGGCAATCAGCCCCAGCATTTT. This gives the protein CASGTLFGNQPQHF.

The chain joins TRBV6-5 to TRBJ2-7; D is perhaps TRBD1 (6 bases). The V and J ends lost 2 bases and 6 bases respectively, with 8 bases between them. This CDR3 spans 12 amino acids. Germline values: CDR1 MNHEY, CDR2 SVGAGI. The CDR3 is CASSYTGFEQYF. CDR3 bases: TGTGCCAGCAGTTACACAGGGTTCGAGCAGTACTTC.

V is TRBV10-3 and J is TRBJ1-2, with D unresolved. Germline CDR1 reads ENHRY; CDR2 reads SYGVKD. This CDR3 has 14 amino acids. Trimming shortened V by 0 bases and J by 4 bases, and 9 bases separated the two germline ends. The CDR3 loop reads CAISESDAIYGYTF. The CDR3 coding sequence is TGTGCCATCAGTGAGTCTGATGCGATCTATGGCTACACCTTC.

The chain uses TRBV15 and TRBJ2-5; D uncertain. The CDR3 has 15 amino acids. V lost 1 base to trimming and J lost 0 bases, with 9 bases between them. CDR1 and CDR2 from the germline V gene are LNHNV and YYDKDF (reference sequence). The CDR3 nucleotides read TGTGCCACCAGCAGAGGATTGTTAGACCAAGAGACCCAGTACTTC. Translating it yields CATSRGLLDQETQYF.

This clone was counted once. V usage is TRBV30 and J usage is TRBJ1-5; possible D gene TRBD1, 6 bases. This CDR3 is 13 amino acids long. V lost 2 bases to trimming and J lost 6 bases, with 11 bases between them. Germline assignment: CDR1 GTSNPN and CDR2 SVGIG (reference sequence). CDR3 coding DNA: TGTGCCTGGAGTCTCAGGGGCGGTCAGCCCCAGCATTTT. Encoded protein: CAWSLRGGQPQHF.

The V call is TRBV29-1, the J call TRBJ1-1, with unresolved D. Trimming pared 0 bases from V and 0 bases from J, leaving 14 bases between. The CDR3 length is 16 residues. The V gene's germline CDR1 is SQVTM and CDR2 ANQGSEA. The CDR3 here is CSVEDMAGKMNTEAFF. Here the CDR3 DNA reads TGCAGCGTTGAAGATATGGCAGGAAAGATGAACACTGAAGCTTTCTTT.

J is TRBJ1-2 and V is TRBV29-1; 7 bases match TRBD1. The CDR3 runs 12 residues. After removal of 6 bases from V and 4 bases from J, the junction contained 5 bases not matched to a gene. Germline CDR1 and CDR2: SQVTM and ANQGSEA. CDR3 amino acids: CSVATGPYGYTF. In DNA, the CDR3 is TGCAGCGTGGCGACAGGGCCCTATGGCTACACCTTC.

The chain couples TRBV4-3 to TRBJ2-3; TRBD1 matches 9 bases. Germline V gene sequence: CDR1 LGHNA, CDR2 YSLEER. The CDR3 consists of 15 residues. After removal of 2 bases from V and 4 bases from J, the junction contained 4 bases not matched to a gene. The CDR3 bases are TGCGCCAGCAGCCAAAGGACAGGGGAAGCAGATACGCAGTATTTT. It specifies CASSQRTGEADTQYF.

CDR3 in amino acids: CASSQDVGGYGYTF. In DNA form, the CDR3 reads TGCGCCAGCAGCCAAGATGTAGGAGGCTATGGCTACACCTTC. The gene calls are TRBV4-1 and TRBJ1-2; D is uncertain. The germline V and J ends were trimmed by 0 bases and 4 bases, with 9 bases remaining between them. Germline CDR1 and CDR2: MGHRA and YSYEKL. This CDR3 region has 14 residues.

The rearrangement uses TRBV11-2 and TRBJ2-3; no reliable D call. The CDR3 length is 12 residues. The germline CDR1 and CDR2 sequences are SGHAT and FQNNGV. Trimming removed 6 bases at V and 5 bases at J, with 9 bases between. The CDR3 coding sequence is TGTGCCAGCAGTCCGCGGCGAGATACGCAGTATTTT. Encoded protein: CASSPRRDTQYF.

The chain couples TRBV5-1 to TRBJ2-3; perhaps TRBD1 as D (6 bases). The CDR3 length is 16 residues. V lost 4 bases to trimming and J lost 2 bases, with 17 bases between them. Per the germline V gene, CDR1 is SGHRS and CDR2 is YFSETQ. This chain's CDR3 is CASSQHRVGNTDTQYF. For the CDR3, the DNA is TGCGCCAGCAGCCAGCACAGGGTCGGGAACACAGATACGCAGTATTTT.

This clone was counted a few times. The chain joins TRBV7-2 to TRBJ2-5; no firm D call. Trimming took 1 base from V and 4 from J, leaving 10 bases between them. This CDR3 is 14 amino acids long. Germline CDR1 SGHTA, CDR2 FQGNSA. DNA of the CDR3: TGTGCCAGCAGCTTAGTCGCGAGAGGAGAGACCCAGTACTTC. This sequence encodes CASSLVARGETQYF.

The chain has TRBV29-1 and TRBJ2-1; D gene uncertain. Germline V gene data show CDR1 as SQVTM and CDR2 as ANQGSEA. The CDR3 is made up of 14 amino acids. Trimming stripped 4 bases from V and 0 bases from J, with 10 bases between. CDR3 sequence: CSVGRVLSYNEQFF. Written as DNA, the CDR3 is TGCAGCGTTGGACGGGTACTCTCCTACAATGAGCAGTTCTTC.

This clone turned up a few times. The DNA for the CDR3 is TGCAGCGTTGAAGAACCGGGGAACCCCTGGAATGAGCAGTTCTTC. Its translation is CSVEEPGNPWNEQFF. The chain recombines TRBV29-1 with TRBJ2-1, with D tentatively TRBD2 (5 bases). Germline V gives CDR1 SQVTM, CDR2 ANQGSEA. The CDR3 loop spans 15 amino acids. Deletions cut 0 bases from V and 7 bases from J, with 16 bases between.

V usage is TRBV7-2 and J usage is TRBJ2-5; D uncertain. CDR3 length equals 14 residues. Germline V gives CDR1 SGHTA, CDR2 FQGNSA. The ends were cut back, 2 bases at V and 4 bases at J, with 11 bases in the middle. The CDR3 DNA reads TGTGCCAGCAGCTTACACGGTGGAGTAGAGACCCAGTACTTC. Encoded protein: CASSLHGGVETQYF.

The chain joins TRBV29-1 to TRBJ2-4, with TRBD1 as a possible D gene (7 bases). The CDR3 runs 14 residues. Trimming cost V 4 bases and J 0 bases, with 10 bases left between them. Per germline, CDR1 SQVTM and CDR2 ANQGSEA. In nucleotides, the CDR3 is TGCAGCGTTGCAGGGGGACTAGCCAAAAACATTCAGTACTTC. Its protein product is CSVAGGLAKNIQYF.

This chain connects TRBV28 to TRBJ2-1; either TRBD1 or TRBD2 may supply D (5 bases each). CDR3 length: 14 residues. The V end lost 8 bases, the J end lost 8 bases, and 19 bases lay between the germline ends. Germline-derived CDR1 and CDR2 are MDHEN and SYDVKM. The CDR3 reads CASAPVAGSHEQFF. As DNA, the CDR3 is TGTGCCAGCGCCCCGGTAGCAGGGAGCCATGAGCAGTTCTTC.

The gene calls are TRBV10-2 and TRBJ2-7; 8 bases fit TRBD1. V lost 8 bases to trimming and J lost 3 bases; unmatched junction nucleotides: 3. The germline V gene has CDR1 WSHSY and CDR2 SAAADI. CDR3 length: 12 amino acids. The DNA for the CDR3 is TGCGCCAGCGGGGACAGGAACTACGAGCAGTACTTC. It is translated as CASGDRNYEQYF.

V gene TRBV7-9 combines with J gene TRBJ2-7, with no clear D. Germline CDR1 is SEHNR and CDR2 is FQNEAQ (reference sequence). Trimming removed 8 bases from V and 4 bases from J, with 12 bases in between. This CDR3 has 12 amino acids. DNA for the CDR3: TGTGCCAGCGGTCTTGACGGGTACGAGCAGTACTTC. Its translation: CASGLDGYEQYF.

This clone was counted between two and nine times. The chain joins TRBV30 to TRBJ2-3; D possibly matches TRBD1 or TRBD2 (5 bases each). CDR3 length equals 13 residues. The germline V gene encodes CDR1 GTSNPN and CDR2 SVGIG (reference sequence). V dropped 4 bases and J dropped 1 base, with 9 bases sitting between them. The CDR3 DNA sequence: TGTGCCTGGAATTTGGGGGGCACAGATACGCAGTATTTT. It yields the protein CAWNLGGTDTQYF. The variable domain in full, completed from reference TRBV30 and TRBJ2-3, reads SQTIHQWPATLVQPVGSPLSLECTVEGTSNPNLYWYRQAAGRGLQLLFYSVGIGQISSEVPQNLSASRPQDRQFILSSKKLLLSDSGFYLCAWNLGGTDTQYFGPGTRLTVL.

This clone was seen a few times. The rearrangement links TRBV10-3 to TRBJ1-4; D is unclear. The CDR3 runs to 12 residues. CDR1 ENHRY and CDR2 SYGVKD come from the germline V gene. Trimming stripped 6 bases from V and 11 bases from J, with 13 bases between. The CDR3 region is CAIRPDMGKLFF. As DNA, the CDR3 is TGTGCCATCAGGCCGGATATGGGGAAACTGTTTTTT.